Below, 21 T cell receptor beta chains from the same sample are listed, as sequenced in a study of blood T cells in healthy people across ages. Combining a sample-barcoded 5' primer with a J-beta primer mix, a second PCR ran for about 7 to 11 cycles. A single record per CDR3 protein comes from TCRdb applying MiXCR to the 5' RACE reads. The sample has around 1.5 million distinct CDR3 sequences, roughly 30% seen once. Sequenced sample: blood. The receptor set was obtained from a woman aged 25 to 39 in good health.

Concerning this clonotype itself: Sequence at one end of the junction differs from germline and may be a read error. The chain employs TRBV2 and TRBJ1-2; TRBD1 is a possible D gene (5 bases). CDR1 is SNHLY, CDR2 FYNNEI, per germline. The CDR3 runs to 14 residues. The CDR3 here is CASREAAQGNGYTF. In DNA form, the CDR3 reads TGTGCCAGCAGGGAAGCGGCCCAGGGTAATGGCTACACCTTC.

The chain is built from TRBV20-1 and TRBJ2-7; D gene uncertain. Trimming shortened V by 6 bases and J by 0 bases, and 18 bases separated the two germline ends. The CDR3 is 15 amino acids. Germline CDR1 DFQATT, CDR2 SNEGSKA (reference sequence). The CDR3 loop reads CSAPSKHPSSYEQYF. The CDR3 region has the DNA TGCAGTGCCCCCTCCAAGCACCCGAGCTCCTACGAGCAGTACTTC.

The chain uses TRBV6-1 and TRBJ1-1, with D perhaps TRBD1 (6 bases). With 6 bases removed from V and 5 bases from J, the gap between germline ends came to 28 bases. The CDR3 is 18 residues long. Germline CDR1 is MNHNS and CDR2 is SASEGT. The CDR3 loop is CASSARQVQYPPTTEAFF. The CDR3 DNA is TGTGCCAGCAGCGCTCGACAGGTTCAATATCCCCCCACGACTGAAGCTTTCTTT.

This clonotype occurred a few times. The chain's CDR3 is CASSLEVRGRGGYTF. The CDR3 bases are TGTGCCAGCAGTTTAGAGGTCAGGGGTAGAGGTGGCTACACCTTC. This chain joins TRBV28 and TRBJ1-2, with a possible D match to TRBD1 (6 bases). The CDR3 runs to 15 residues. The V end was cut by 2 bases, the J end by 7 bases, with 17 bases between. CDR1 and CDR2 (germline): MDHEN, SYDVKM.

Regarding this clonotype: The junction and the germline gene differ at one end; a read error may be behind it. The DNA for the CDR3 is TGCAATGCTAGAGATCGGGACAGCTCCTACAATGAGCAGTTCTTC. Translation: CNARDRDSSYNEQFF. The chain uses TRBV20-1 and TRBJ2-1; 7 bases fit TRBD1. Germline V gene sequence: CDR1 DFQATT, CDR2 SNEGSKA (reference sequence). The CDR3 is 15 residues long.

This clonotype was counted only a few times. V gene TRBV9 combines with J gene TRBJ2-7; D tentatively fits TRBD1 or TRBD2 (5 bases each). CDR1 is SGDLS, CDR2 YYNGEE, per germline. This CDR3 is 15 amino acids long. V gave up 0 bases and J gave up 0 bases, with 10 bases separating them. The DNA for the CDR3 is TGTGCCAGCAGCGTAGGGGACGGGTACTCCTACGAGCAGTACTTC. It yields the protein CASSVGDGYSYEQYF.

This chain joins TRBV6-5 and TRBJ2-2; D unclear. V gave up 2 bases and J gave up 7 bases, with 14 bases separating them. The CDR3 runs 15 residues. The germline CDR1 and CDR2 sequences are MNHEY and SVGAGI. CDR3 amino acids: CASSYLGLLGGELFF. Here the CDR3 DNA reads TGTGCCAGCAGTTACCTAGGCCTCTTGGGCGGGGAGCTGTTTTTT.

This clonotype occurred many times. Relative to the germline gene, one junction end is altered; a read error may explain this. The rearrangement joins TRBV5-1 to TRBJ2-5; D is possibly TRBD1 or TRBD2 (6 bases each). CDR3 length: 14 amino acids. CDR1 is SGHRS and CDR2 is YFSETQ in the germline V gene. For the CDR3, the DNA is TGTGCCAGCAGCTTAGAGGGGGGACGAGAGACCCAGTACTTC. This encodes CASSLEGGRETQYF.

The chain is built from TRBV30 and TRBJ1-1; D gene uncertain. Germline assignment: CDR1 GTSNPN and CDR2 SVGIG (reference sequence). V was shortened by 8 bases and J by 2 bases, with 15 bases between the two germline ends. This CDR3 comprises 13 residues. The CDR3 is CARARVTNTEAFF. The CDR3, as DNA: TGTGCCAGGGCGAGGGTGACCAACACTGAAGCTTTCTTT. The entire variable domain, with the rest obtained from reference TRBV30 and TRBJ1-1, is as follows: SQTIHQWPATLVQPVGSPLSLECTVEGTSNPNLYWYRQAAGRGLQLLFYSVGIGQISSEVPQNLSASRPQDRQFILSSKKLLLSDSGFYLCARARVTNTEAFFGQGTRLTVV.

This sequence joins TRBV6-4 and TRBJ2-1; TRBD1 matches 8 bases. J lost 8 bases, V lost 6 bases, and 9 bases had no gene match. This CDR3 has 14 amino acids. Germline CDR1 is MRHNA and CDR2 is SNTAGT. CDR3 nucleotides: TGTGCCAGCAGGGGGACAGGCTTAGGGGATGAGCAGTTCTTC. It specifies CASRGTGLGDEQFF.

In this sample, this clonotype turned up once. A much bigger clone sits one base away, suggesting this may be a read error. V is TRBV4-1 and J is TRBJ2-7; D perhaps matches TRBD2 (5 bases). CDR1 is MGHRA and CDR2 is YSYEKL in the germline V gene. The CDR3 totals 13 residues. The CDR3, as DNA: TGCGCCAGCAGCACTCGGGGATCCTACGGGCAGTACTTC. Its protein product is CASSTRGSYGQYF.

This clonotype was seen a few times. The rearrangement uses TRBV4-1 and TRBJ2-1; no clear D. Trimming removed 0 bases from V and 8 bases from J, with 11 bases in between. CDR3 size: 14 residues. Per germline, CDR1 MGHRA and CDR2 YSYEKL. This chain's CDR3 is CASSQDTGGDEQFF. CDR3 nucleotides: TGCGCCAGCAGCCAAGATACCGGTGGCGATGAGCAGTTCTTC.

This clonotype was seen a few times. The chain links TRBV12-3 or TRBV12-4 to TRBJ1-2; 7 nucleotides align to TRBD1. The CDR3 has 12 amino acids. Unmatched junction bases numbered 4, after V lost 6 bases and J lost 6 bases. The CDR3 loop reads CASSLGTDGYTF. The CDR3 bases are TGTGCCAGCAGCCTCGGGACAGATGGCTACACCTTC.

CDR3 sequence reads: CASSYSRDSLNTEAFF. CDR3 DNA: TGTGCCAGCAGTTACTCGAGGGACAGCTTGAACACTGAAGCTTTCTTT. The chain employs TRBV6-6 and TRBJ1-1; TRBD1 agrees at 7 bases. The CDR3 spans 16 residues. Germline V CDR1 and CDR2: MNHNY, SVGAGI (reference sequence). V was clipped by 0 bases and J by 0 bases; unmatched bases: 4.

This chain joins TRBV20-1 and TRBJ2-5, with TRBD1 matching 7 bases. Germline CDR1 DFQATT, CDR2 SNEGSKA (reference sequence). The CDR3 contains 15 residues. V trimming: 5 bases; J trimming: 5 bases; junction bases outside the gene matches: 14. The CDR3 nucleotides read TGCAGTGCTCGAACGGGACAGTACATCCGGGAGACCCAGTACTTC. The encoded protein is CSARTGQYIRETQYF.

In this sample, this clonotype turned up a few times. The chain carries TRBV4-1 and TRBJ2-1, with a weak D call TRBD2 (5 bases). The CDR3 length is 16 residues. CDR1 is MGHRA and CDR2 is YSYEKL in the germline V gene. Trimming removed 3 bases at V and 2 bases at J, with 14 bases between. The CDR3 DNA reads as TGCGCCAGCAGCCAGAGAGGGATTACTACCTACAATGAGCAGTTCTTC. It translates to CASSQRGITTYNEQFF.

The chain employs TRBV5-6 and TRBJ2-1; 7 positions agree with TRBD2. Trimming at V came to 0 bases and at J to 2 bases, leaving 11 bases not matched to a gene. The germline V gene encodes CDR1 SGHDT and CDR2 YYEEEE. CDR3 length: 18 residues. CDR3 bases: TGTGCCAGCAGCTTGGCCGGTCGGACGAGCGGGGCCTACAATGAGCAGTTCTTC. This sequence encodes CASSLAGRTSGAYNEQFF.

The table lists this clonotype with many counts. CDR3 DNA sequence: TGCAGCGTTACCTCGACAGGGATCGAGCAGTACTTC. Residues: CSVTSTGIEQYF. This chain links TRBV29-1 with TRBJ2-7; 7 positions match TRBD1. The CDR3 is made up of 12 amino acids. With 5 bases clipped from V and 6 bases from J, the junction kept 7 bases outside the gene matches. Germline CDR1 reads SQVTM; CDR2 reads ANQGSEA.

This clonotype was detected a few times. The chain links TRBV5-1 to TRBJ1-1; 9 bases match TRBD1. The CDR3 has 18 amino acids. V was clipped by 6 bases and J by 5 bases; unmatched bases: 20. The germline gives CDR1 SGHRS, CDR2 YFSETQ. CDR3 nucleotides: TGCGCCAGCAACCCCCGGGACAGGGTTATGGGTGTTAGGACTGAAGCTTTCTTT. This gives the protein CASNPRDRVMGVRTEAFF.

The rearrangement links TRBV4-2 to TRBJ1-2; 10 bases agree with TRBD1. Germline loops: CDR1 LGHNA, CDR2 YNFKEQ. Trimming removed 5 bases from V and 6 bases from J; junction bases left unmatched: 9. The CDR3 has 15 residues. The CDR3 protein is CASSGSGQGWDGYTF. The CDR3 bases are TGTGCCAGCAGCGGGTCGGGACAGGGGTGGGATGGCTACACCTTC.

The table lists this clonotype with a few counts. V gene TRBV7-3 combines with J gene TRBJ2-2; TRBD1 matches at 10 bases. The CDR3 is 15 residues long. V was clipped by 5 bases and J by 5 bases; unmatched bases: 5. The V gene's germline CDR1 is SGHTA and CDR2 FQGTGA. The CDR3 loop is CASSPTGGPTGELFF. CDR3 bases: TGTGCCAGCAGCCCGACAGGGGGCCCTACCGGGGAGCTGTTTTTT.